This record concerns one T cell receptor (beta chain) sequence. The antigen remains unidentified. The data stem from a study of Tregs in tolerant kidney transplant recipients. With V trimmed by 0 bases and J by 4 bases, 4 bases remained unmatched. Germline CDR1 reads SGHNT; CDR2 reads YYREEE (reference sequence). This CDR3 comprises 14 residues. Method: immunoSEQ multiplex PCR; TCRdb's copy keeps in-frame clones and lacks some. The sample holds 92,000 or so clones; 90% to 95% are singletons and the top ten take over 3.5%. The study, taken as a whole, reports: Tregs expanded with activated donor B cells seemed most donor-specific. Biological reproducibility was not directly addressed in this study.

This chain connects TRBV5-4 to TRBJ2-7; 7 nucleotides line up with TRBD2. Source material: CD8+ T cells from blood. This TCR was recovered from a human donor in good health. The CDR3 nucleotides read TGTGCCAGCAGCTTGGACGGGACTATGTACGAGCAGTACTTC. It encodes CASSLDGTMYEQYF.